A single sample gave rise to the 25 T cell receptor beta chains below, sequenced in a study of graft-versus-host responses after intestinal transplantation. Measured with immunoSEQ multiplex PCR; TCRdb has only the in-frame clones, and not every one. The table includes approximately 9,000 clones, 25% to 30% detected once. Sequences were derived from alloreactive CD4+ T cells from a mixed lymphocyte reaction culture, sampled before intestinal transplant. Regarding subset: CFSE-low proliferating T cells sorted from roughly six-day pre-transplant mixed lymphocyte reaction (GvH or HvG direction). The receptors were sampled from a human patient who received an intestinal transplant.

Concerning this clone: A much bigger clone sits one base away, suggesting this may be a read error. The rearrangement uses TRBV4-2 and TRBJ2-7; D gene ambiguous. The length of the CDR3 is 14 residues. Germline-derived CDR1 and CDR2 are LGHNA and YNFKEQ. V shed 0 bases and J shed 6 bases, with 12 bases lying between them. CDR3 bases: TGTGCCAGCAGCCAAGATCCCGAGTTTGCCGAGCAGTACTTC. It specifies CASSQDPEFAEQYF.

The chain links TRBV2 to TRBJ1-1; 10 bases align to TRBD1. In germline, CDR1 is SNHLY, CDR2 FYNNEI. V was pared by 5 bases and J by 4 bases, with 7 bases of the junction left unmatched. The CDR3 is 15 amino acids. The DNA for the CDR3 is TGTGCCAGCAGTTGGGACAGGGGAGGGGGCACTGAAGCTTTCTTT. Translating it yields CASSWDRGGGTEAFF.

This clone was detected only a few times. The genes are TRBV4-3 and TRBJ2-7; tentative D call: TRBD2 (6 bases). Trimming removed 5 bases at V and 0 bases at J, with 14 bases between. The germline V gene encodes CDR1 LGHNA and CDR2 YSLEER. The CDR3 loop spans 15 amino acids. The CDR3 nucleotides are TGCGCCAGCAGCTACACCGGGACTGCCTCCTACGAGCAGTACTTC. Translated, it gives CASSYTGTASYEQYF.

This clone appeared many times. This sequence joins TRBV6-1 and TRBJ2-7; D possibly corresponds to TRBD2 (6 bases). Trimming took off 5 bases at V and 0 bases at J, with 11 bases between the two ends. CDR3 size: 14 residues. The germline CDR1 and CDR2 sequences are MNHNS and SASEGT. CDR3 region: CASSIADNSYEQYF. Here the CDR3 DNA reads TGTGCCAGCAGTATAGCGGATAACTCCTACGAGCAGTACTTC.

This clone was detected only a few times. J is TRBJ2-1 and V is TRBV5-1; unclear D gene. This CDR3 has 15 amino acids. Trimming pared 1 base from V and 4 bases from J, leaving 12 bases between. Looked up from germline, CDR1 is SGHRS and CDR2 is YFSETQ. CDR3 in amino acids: CASSLISSSYNEQFF. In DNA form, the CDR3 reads TGCGCCAGCAGCTTGATCAGTTCCTCATACAATGAGCAGTTCTTC.

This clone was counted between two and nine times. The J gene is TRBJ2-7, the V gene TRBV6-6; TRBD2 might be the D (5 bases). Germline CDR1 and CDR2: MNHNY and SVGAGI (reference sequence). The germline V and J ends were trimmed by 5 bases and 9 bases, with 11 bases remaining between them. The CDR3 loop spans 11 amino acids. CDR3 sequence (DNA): TGTGCCAGCAGTCCCGGAGGCGCGCAGTACTTC. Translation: CASSPGGAQYF.

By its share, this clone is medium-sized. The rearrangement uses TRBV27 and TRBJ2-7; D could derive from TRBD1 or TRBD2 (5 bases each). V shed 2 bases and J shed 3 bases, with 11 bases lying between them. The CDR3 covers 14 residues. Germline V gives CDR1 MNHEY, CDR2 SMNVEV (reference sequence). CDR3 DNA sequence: TGTGCCAGCAGTTTAACGGGACGGGTCTACGAGCAGTACTTC. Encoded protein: CASSLTGRVYEQYF.

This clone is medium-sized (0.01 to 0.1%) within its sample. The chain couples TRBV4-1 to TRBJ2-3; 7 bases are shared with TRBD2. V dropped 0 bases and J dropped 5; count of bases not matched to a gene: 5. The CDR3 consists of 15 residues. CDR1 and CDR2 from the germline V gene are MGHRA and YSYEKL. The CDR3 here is CASSQEGPSGDTQYF. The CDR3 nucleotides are TGCGCCAGCAGCCAAGAGGGACCTAGCGGAGATACGCAGTATTTT.

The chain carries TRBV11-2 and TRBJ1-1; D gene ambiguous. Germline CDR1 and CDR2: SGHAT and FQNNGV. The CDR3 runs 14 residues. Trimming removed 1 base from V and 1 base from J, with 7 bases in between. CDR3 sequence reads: CASSLADPNTEAFF. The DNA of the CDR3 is TGTGCCAGCAGCTTAGCGGACCCGAACACTGAAGCTTTCTTT.

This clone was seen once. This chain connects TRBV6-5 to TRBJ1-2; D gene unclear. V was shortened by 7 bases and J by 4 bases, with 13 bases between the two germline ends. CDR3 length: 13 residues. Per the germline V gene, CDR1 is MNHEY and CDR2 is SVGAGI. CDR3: CASKEGAPYGYTF. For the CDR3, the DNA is TGTGCCAGCAAGGAGGGAGCCCCCTATGGCTACACCTTC.

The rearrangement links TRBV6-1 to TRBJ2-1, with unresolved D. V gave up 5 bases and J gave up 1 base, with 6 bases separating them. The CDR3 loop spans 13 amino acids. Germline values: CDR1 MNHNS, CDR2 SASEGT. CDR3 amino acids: CASSPRSYNEQFF. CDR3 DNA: TGTGCCAGCAGTCCTCGATCCTACAATGAGCAGTTCTTC.

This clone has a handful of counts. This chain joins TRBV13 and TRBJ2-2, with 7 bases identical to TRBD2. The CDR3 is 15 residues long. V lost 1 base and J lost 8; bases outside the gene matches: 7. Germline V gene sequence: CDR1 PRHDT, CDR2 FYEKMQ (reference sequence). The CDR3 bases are TGTGCCAGCAGCTTAGTCGGGGGGAATACGGGGGAGCTGTTTTTT. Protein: CASSLVGGNTGELFF.

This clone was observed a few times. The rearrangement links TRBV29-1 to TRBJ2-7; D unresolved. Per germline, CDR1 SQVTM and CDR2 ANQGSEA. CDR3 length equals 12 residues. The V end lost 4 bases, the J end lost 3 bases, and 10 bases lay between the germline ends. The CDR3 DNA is TGCAGCGTTGCAGCCAGCGACTACGAGCAGTACTTC. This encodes CSVAASDYEQYF.

The CDR3 DNA follows: TGTGCCAGCAGTTATTCCGGGACAGGGTTCTCCTACGAGCAGTACTTC. It specifies CASSYSGTGFSYEQYF. This chain joins TRBV6-9 and TRBJ2-7, with 9 nucleotides matching TRBD1. Germline values: CDR1 MNHGY, CDR2 SVAAGI. The V segment lost 0 bases and the J segment 0 bases; nucleotides outside the gene matches: 3. The CDR3 sequence is 16 residues long.

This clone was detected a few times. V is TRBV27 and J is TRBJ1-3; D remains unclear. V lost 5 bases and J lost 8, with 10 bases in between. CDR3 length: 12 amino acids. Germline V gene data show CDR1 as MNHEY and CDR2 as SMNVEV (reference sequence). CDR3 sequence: CASSLPGDTIYF. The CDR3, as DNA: TGTGCCAGCAGTCTACCGGGTGACACCATATATTTT.

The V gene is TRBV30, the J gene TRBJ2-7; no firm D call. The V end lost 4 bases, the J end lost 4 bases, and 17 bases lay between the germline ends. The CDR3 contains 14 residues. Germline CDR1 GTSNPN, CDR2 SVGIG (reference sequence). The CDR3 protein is CAWTEPGFRYEQYF. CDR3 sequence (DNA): TGTGCCTGGACCGAGCCAGGCTTTCGGTACGAGCAGTACTTC.

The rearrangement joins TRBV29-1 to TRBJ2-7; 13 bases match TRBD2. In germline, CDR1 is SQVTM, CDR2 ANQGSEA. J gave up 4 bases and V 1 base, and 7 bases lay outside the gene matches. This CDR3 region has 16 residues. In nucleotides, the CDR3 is TGCAGCGTTGAAGGGACTAGCGGGAGAGGGGAGTACGAGCAGTACTTC. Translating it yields CSVEGTSGRGEYEQYF.

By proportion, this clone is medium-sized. CDR3 sequence (DNA): TGTGCCAGCAGCTTGGGGGGGCACCCCACAGATACGCAGTATTTT. It specifies CASSLGGHPTDTQYF. The chain couples TRBV28 to TRBJ2-3, with D tentatively TRBD2 (7 bases). Trimming cost V 6 bases and J 2 bases, with 15 bases left between them. This CDR3 has 15 residues. The germline V gene has CDR1 MDHEN and CDR2 SYDVKM.

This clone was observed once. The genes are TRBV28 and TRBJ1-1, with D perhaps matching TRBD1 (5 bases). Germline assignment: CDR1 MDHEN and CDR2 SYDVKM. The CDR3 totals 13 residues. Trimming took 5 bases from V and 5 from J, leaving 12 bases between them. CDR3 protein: CASSILRVTEAFF. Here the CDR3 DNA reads TGTGCCAGCAGTATACTCAGGGTTACTGAAGCTTTCTTT.

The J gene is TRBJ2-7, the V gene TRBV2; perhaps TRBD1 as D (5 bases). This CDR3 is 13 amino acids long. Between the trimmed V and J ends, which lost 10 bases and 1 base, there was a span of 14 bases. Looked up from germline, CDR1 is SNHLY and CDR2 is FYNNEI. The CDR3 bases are TGTGCCACCCGAAGGGGAACTTCCTACGAGCAGTACTTC. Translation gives CATRRGTSYEQYF.

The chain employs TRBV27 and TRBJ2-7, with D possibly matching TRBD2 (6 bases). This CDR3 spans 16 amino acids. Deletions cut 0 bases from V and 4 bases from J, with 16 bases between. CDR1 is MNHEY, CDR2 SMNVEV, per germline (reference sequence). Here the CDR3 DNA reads TGTGCCAGCAGTTTATCCGGGGAGCCGGCGGGGTACGAGCAGTACTTC. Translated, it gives CASSLSGEPAGYEQYF.

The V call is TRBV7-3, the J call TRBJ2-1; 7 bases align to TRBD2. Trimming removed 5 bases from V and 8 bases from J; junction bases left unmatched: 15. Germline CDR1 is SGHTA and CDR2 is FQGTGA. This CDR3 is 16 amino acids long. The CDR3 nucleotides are TGTGCCAGCAGCCCAGTATGGGAAGCGGGGCCCCATGAGCAGTTCTTC. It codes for CASSPVWEAGPHEQFF.

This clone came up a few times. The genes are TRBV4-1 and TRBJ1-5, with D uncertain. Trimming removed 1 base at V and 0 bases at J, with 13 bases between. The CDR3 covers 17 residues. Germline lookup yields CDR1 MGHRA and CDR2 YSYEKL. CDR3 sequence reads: CASSQVLLLHSNQPQHF. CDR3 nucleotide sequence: TGCGCCAGCAGCCAAGTTCTCTTACTACATAGCAATCAGCCCCAGCATTTT.

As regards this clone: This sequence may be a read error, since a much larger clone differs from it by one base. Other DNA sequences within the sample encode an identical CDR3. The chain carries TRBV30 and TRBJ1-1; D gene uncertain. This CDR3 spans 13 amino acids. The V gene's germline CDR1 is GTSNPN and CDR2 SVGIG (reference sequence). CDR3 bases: TGCGCCTGGAGGACGGGAATGAACACTGAAGCTTTCTTT. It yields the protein CAWRTGMNTEAFF.

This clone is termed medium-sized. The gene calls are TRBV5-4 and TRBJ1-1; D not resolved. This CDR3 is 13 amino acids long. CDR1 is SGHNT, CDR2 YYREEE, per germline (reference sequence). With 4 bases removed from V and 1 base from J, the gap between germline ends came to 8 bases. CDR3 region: CASSGRPNTEAFF. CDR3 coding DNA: TGTGCCAGCAGCGGTCGCCCGAACACTGAAGCTTTCTTT.